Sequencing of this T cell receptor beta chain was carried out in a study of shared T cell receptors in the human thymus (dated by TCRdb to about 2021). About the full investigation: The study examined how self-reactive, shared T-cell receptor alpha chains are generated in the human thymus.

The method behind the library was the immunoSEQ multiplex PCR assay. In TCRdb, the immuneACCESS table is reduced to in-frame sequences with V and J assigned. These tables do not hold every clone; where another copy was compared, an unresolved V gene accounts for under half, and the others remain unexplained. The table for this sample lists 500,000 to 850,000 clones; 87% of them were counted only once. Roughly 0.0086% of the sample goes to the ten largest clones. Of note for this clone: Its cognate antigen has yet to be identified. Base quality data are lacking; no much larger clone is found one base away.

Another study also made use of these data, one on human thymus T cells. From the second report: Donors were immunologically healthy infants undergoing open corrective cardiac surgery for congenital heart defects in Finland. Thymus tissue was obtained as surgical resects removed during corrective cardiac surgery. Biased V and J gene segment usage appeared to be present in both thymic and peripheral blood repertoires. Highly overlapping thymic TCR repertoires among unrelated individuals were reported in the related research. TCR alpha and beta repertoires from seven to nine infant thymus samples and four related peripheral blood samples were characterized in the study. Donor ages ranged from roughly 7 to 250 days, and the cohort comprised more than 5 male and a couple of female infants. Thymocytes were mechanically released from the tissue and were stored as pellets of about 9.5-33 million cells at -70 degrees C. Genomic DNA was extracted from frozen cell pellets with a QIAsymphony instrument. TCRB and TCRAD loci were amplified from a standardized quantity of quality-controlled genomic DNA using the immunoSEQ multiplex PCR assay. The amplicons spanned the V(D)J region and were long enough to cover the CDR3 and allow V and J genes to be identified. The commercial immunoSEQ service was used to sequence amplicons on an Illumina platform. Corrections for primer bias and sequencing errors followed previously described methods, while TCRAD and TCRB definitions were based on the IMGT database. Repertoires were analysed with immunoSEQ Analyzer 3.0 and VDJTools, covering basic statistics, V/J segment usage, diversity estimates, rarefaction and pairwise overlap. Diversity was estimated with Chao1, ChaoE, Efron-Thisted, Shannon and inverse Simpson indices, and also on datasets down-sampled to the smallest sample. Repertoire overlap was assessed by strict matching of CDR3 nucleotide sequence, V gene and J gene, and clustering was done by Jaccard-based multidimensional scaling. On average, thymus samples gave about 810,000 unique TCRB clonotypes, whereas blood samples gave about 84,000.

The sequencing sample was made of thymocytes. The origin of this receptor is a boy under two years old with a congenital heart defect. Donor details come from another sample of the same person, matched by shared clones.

CDR3 reads: CASSLPGLNLYEQYF. The nucleotide sequence reads TGTGCCAGCAGCTTACCGGGACTCAACCTATACGAGCAGTACTTC. The chain couples TRBV5-8 to TRBJ2-7, and perhaps TRBD2 as D gene, on 6 matching bases. Per the germline V gene, SGHTS is the CDR1 and YDEGEE is the CDR2. Relative to germline, V is 2 bases shorter and J is 4 bases shorter, with 16 bases between their ends. The CDR3 starts with the cysteine, ends with the phenylalanine, and has 15 residues. Left in the record is the CDR3 DNA by itself, 45 bases read in frame from the first base.